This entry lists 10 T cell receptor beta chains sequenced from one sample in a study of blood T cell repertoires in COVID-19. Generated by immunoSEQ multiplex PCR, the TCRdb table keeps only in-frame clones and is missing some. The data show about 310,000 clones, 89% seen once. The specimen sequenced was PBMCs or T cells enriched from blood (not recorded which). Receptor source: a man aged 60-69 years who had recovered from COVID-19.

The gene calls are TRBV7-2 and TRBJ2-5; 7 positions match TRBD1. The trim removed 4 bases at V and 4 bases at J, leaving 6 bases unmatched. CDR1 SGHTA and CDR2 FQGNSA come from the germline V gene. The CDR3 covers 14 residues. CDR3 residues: CASSSGQRIETQYF. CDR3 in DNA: TGTGCCAGCAGCTCGGGACAGCGGATAGAGACCCAGTACTTC.

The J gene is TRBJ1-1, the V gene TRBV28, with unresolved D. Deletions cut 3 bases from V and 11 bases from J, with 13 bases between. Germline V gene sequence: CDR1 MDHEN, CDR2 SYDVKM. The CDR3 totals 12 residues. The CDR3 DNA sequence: TGTGCCAGCAGTTTCCTCGGCCAGCGGGCTTTCTTT. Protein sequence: CASSFLGQRAFF.

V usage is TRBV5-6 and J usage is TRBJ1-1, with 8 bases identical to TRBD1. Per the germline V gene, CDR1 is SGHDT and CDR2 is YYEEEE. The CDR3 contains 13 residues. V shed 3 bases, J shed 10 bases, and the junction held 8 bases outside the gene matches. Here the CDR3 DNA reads TGTGCCAGCAGCTACAACAGGGGGGAGAGAGCTTTCTTT. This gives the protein CASSYNRGERAFF.

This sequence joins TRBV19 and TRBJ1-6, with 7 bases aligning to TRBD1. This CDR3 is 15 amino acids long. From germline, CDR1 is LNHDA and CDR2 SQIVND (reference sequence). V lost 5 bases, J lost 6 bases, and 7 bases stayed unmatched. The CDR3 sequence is CASSLPGQLNSPLHF. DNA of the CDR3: TGTGCCAGTAGTTTGCCGGGACAGCTTAATTCACCCCTCCACTTT.

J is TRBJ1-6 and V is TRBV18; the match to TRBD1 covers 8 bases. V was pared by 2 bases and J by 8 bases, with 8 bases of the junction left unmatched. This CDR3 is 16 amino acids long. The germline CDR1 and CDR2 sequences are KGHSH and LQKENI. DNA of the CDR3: TGTGCCAGCTCACCAGGACAGGGTTCGGAGGATTCACCCCTCCACTTT. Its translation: CASSPGQGSEDSPLHF.

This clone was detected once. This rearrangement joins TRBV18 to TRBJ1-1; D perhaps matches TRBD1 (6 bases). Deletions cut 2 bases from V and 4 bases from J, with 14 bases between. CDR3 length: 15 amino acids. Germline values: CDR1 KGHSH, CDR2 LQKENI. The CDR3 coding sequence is TGTGCCAGCTCACCAATGAGGAAGGGGGTCACTGAAGCTTTCTTT. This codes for CASSPMRKGVTEAFF.

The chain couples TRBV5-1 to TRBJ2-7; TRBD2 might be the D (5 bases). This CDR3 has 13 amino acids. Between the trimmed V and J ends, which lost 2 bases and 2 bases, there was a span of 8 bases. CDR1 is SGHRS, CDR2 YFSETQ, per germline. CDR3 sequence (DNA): TGCGCCAGCAGCTTCGAGGGTGCCTACGAGCAGTACTTC. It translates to CASSFEGAYEQYF.

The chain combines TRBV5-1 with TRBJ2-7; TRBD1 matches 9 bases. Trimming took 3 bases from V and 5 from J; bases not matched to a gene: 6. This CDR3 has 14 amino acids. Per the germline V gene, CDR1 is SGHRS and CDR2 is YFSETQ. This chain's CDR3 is CASSWDRESHEQYF. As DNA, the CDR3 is TGCGCCAGCAGCTGGGACAGGGAAAGCCACGAGCAGTACTTC.

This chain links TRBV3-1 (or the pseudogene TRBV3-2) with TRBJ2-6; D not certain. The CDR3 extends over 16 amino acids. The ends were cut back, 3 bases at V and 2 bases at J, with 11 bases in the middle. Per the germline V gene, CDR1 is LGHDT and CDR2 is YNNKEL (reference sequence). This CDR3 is CASSQRVFTGANVLTF. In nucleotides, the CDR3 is TGTGCCAGCAGCCAGCGTGTTTTCACTGGGGCCAACGTCCTGACTTTC.

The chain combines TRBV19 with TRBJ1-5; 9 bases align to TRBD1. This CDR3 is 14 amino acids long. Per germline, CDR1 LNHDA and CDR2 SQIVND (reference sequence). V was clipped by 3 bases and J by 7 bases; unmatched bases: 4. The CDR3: CASSIGQGIQPQHF. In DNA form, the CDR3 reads TGTGCCAGTAGTATCGGACAGGGGATCCAGCCCCAGCATTTT.